The rows below give T cell receptor beta chains drawn from one sample of a study of T cell responses to AZD1222 COVID-19 vaccine. This table comes from immunoSEQ multiplex PCR, and its TCRdb copy is limited to in-frame clones, with some not included. The table shows about 120,000 clones, with around 91% occurring only once. This sample comprised peripheral blood, obtained on day 0 of AZD1222 vaccination. The receptor source for this set is an adult in good health. CDR3s include the opening cysteine and the closing phenylalanine or tryptophan. Fields, in order: clone size, CDR3 length, V gene, D gene, J gene, CDR3 protein, CDR3 DNA. The D gene is left open where the match is weak. Clone size is shown for a subset of rows, as once, few, many or a class of expanded clone.

-,14,TRBV7-2,-,TRBJ2-7,CASSLGGNSYEQYF,TGTGCCAGCAGCTTAGGGGGGAACAGCTACGAGCAGTACTTC
-,16,TRBV7-9,TRBD1,TRBJ2-7,CASSLLKGQGNNEQYF,TGTGCCAGCAGCTTGCTTAAGGGACAGGGCAACAACGAGCAGTACTTC
-,15,TRBV5-6,TRBD1,TRBJ1-1,CASSSPGQGDTEAFF,TGTGCCAGCAGCTCCCCAGGACAGGGAGACACTGAAGCTTTCTTT
-,13,TRBV12-3/TRBV12-4,TRBD1,TRBJ1-1,CASSFTGDTEAFF,TGTGCCAGCAGTTTTACAGGGGACACTGAAGCTTTCTTT
-,15,TRBV5-1,-,TRBJ1-1,CASSLDPGTNTEAFF,TGCGCCAGCAGCTTGGATCCGGGAACGAACACTGAAGCTTTCTTT
-,13,TRBV27,TRBD1,TRBJ2-7,CASSPDRGYEQYF,TGTGCCAGCAGTCCGGACAGGGGATACGAGCAGTACTTC
-,14,TRBV25-1,-,TRBJ2-7,CASRGTEPSYEQYF,TGTGCCAGCAGAGGGACGGAGCCCTCCTACGAGCAGTACTTC
-,20,TRBV4-2,-,TRBJ2-3,CASSQTPAGGRASSTDTQYF,TGTGCCAGCAGCCAAACCCCCGCAGGGGGGCGGGCCTCTAGCACAGATACGCAGTATTTT
-,14,TRBV20-1,-,TRBJ1-1,CSAIEGTLNTEAFF,TGCAGTGCTATTGAGGGAACCCTGAACACTGAAGCTTTCTTT
-,15,TRBV6-5,-,TRBJ2-1,CASTLTWGRLDEQFF,TGTGCCAGCACCTTGACTTGGGGGAGATTGGATGAGCAGTTCTTC
-,17,TRBV5-6,TRBD2,TRBJ2-2,CASSLLLADTHGGELFF,TGTGCCAGCAGCCTGCTCCTAGCGGACACGCATGGCGGGGAGCTGTTTTTT
-,15,TRBV7-2,-,TRBJ2-7,CASRTQPTGRYEQYF,TGTGCCAGCAGAACTCAACCCACAGGGAGGTACGAGCAGTACTTC
-,13,TRBV29-1,-,TRBJ1-2,CSVSRGGGDGYTF,TGCAGCGTTTCCCGTGGGGGAGGGGATGGCTACACCTTC
-,16,TRBV19,TRBD1,TRBJ1-2,CASTSPDRGTNYGYTF,TGTGCCAGTACCTCCCCAGACAGGGGAACTAACTATGGCTACACCTTC
few,13,TRBV24-1,-,TRBJ1-1,CATQRDPNTEAFF,TGTGCCACCCAGAGGGACCCGAACACTGAAGCTTTCTTT
-,13,TRBV6-5,-,TRBJ2-7,CASSLTATYEQYF,TGTGCCAGCAGCTTGACGGCGACCTACGAGCAGTACTTC
-,14,TRBV6-2/TRBV6-3,-,TRBJ1-4,CASSSTWALEKLFF,TGTGCCAGCAGTTCAACGTGGGCTCTTGAAAAACTGTTTTTT
-,12,TRBV29-1,-,TRBJ2-5,CSARGYQETQYF,TGCAGCGCTAGGGGGTACCAAGAGACCCAGTACTTC
-,16,TRBV14,-,TRBJ2-3,CASSQQRTFSTDTQYF,TGTGCCAGCAGCCAACAGCGGACCTTCAGCACAGATACGCAGTATTTT
-,13,TRBV28,-,TRBJ1-1,CASTITSLYEAFF,TGTGCCAGCACCATAACCTCCCTCTATGAAGCTTTCTTT
-,12,TRBV6-5,-,TRBJ2-2,CASKTGTGELFF,TGTGCCTCCAAGACAGGCACCGGGGAGCTGTTTTTT
-,12,TRBV7-9,-,TRBJ2-2,CASSPYTGELFF,TGTGCCAGCAGCCCGTACACCGGGGAGCTGTTTTTT
-,16,TRBV5-1,TRBD2,TRBJ2-2,CASSRLAGKNTGELFF,TGCGCCAGCAGCCGACTAGCGGGGAAAAACACCGGGGAGCTGTTTTTT
-,18,TRBV28,-,TRBJ2-1,CASSPYFRERVIYNEQFF,TGTGCCAGCAGTCCATACTTCAGGGAACGGGTGATCTACAATGAGCAGTTCTTC
-,16,TRBV4-2,-,TRBJ2-6,CASSQDRGSGANVLTF,TGTGCCAGCAGCCAAGATCGGGGATCCGGGGCCAACGTCCTGACTTTC
-,15,TRBV7-9,-,TRBJ2-5,CASSSPGRAEGTQYF,TGTGCCAGCAGCTCCCCGGGACGGGCTGAAGGGACCCAGTACTTC
-,16,TRBV18,-,TRBJ1-2,CASSGIGDTGPYGYTF,TGTGCCAGCTCGGGCATAGGGGACACCGGCCCCTATGGCTACACCTTC
-,12,TRBV30,-,TRBJ1-1,CAGNEGLSEAFF,TGTGCCGGGAATGAGGGGCTTTCTGAAGCTTTCTTT
-,15,TRBV19,-,TRBJ1-1,CASSIVGGFTTEAFF,TGTGCCAGTAGTATCGTGGGCGGCTTTACCACTGAAGCTTTCTTT
-,17,TRBV7-2,TRBD1,TRBJ1-1,CASSTWTGRNFDTEAFF,TGTGCCAGCAGCACGTGGACAGGGAGGAATTTTGACACTGAAGCTTTCTTT
once,15,TRBV6-5,TRBD1,TRBJ2-1,CASSSQTGGYNEQFF,TGTGCCAGCAGTTCTCAGACAGGGGGCTACAATGAGCAGTTCTTC
-,13,TRBV6-2/TRBV6-3,-,TRBJ1-1,CASSYAGRVEAFF,TGTGCCAGCAGTTACGCAGGGCGGGTTGAAGCTTTCTTT
-,20,TRBV6-2/TRBV6-3,TRBD2,TRBJ2-1,CASSYSGTRASDGSYNEQFF,TGTGCCAGCAGTTACTCGGGGACTAGAGCCTCAGACGGCTCCTACAATGAGCAGTTCTTC
-,13,TRBV6-5,-,TRBJ1-3,CASSRASGNTIYF,TGTGCCAGCAGTAGAGCCTCTGGAAACACCATATATTTT
-,13,TRBV7-3,-,TRBJ2-3,CASSLIVSDTQYF,TGTGCCAGCAGCTTAATAGTGTCAGATACGCAGTATTTT
-,13,TRBV28,TRBD2,TRBJ2-7,CASSLRGTYEQYF,TGTGCCAGCAGTTTGCGGGGGACCTACGAGCAGTACTTC
-,18,TRBV4-2,-,TRBJ2-3,CASSQSGTANPSTDTQYF,TGTGCCAGCAGCCAAAGTGGGACTGCCAACCCTAGCACAGATACGCAGTATTTT
-,16,TRBV2,TRBD1,TRBJ1-2,CASSAPQWTGESGYTF,TGTGCCAGCAGCGCACCACAATGGACAGGGGAAAGTGGCTACACCTTC
-,14,TRBV7-9,-,TRBJ1-4,CASSPGRGDEKLFF,TGTGCCAGCAGCCCGGGCCGGGGGGATGAAAAACTGTTTTTT
-,16,TRBV19,TRBD2,TRBJ2-5,CASSPWGTGGQETQYF,TGTGCCAGTAGTCCTTGGGGGACGGGGGGCCAAGAGACCCAGTACTTC
-,11,TRBV2,-,TRBJ2-7,CASGAGPEQYF,TGTGCCAGTGGGGCGGGGCCCGAGCAGTACTTC
-,13,TRBV2,-,TRBJ2-3,CASGTGRTDTQYF,TGTGCCAGCGGGACGGGCCGCACAGATACGCAGTATTTT
-,13,TRBV29-1,-,TRBJ2-7,CSAHSDRSYEQYF,TGCAGCGCCCACTCGGACAGATCCTACGAGCAGTACTTC